This T cell receptor beta chain was sequenced for a study of graft-versus-host responses after intestinal transplantation. Study-level background: For around three years after anti-thymocyte globulin induction, all recipients took tacrolimus and steroids. Study-level points and caveats: Analysis identified GvH clones in recipient marrow, with some appearing first in ileum or blood. High graft-versus-host to host-versus-graft clonal ratios were seen in allografts of patients with graft-donor T cell macrochimerism. Association was observed between peak circulating GvH clone levels and early post-transplant HvG declines.

Turning to this clone: Its matching antigen is unknown.

Trimming stripped 3 bases from V and 2 bases from J, with 10 bases between. This CDR3 spans 14 amino acids. CDR1 and CDR2 (germline): SGHRS, YFSETQ. The assay was immunoSEQ multiplex PCR, and TCRdb's table has in-frame clones only and misses some. Of over 100,000 clones in the sample, 90% to 95% were seen once. The rearrangement joins TRBV5-1 to TRBJ2-3; D is perhaps TRBD1 or TRBD2 (5 bases each). The sequencing here drew on unstimulated CD4+ T cells sorted from spleen or lymph node cells, taken before intestinal transplant. The TCR was taken from a human donor who received an intestinal transplant. The CDR3 region has the DNA TGCGCCAGCAGCTGGGACCCTGACACAGATACGCAGTATTTT. This sequence encodes CASSWDPDTDTQYF.